The source of this TCR beta chain is a study of human T cells and chemical hapten exposure (dated by TCRdb to about 2021). A note on the overall study: For sensitization, 2% DPC in acetone was applied to a roughly 2 cm by roughly 2 cm area of upper inner arm skin. Weekly therapeutic DPC doses were additionally applied to the scalp of patients throughout the roughly 24-week study period. Patch testing on the upper back used Finn chambers containing 0.01% DPC, with scoring done after 6 days according to International Contact Dermatitis Research Group standards. The patient cohort, mostly female, included alopecia areata with under or over 50% scalp involvement, alopecia totalis and alopecia universalis. Libraries were combined into a pool for sequencing, and differences in TCR yield between samples came mainly from small differences in library volumes within the pool. In alopecia patients, the study followed how the peripheral blood TCR repertoire changed in vivo over primary and secondary sensitization to diphenylcyclopropenone (DPC), a hapten. Blood samples were taken from patients before sensitization (week 0) and then at 2, 6 and about 24 weeks after DPC sensitization. Around 30 alopecia patients provided blood for TCR sequencing at one to four time points (pre-sensitization, 2, 6 and 24 weeks). What the study reported, not specific to this receptor: A positive correlation was found between the number of PT1 expanded TCRs and patch test score, with significance reached at thresholds 8, 16 and 32 but not 4. After repeated subsampling, the strength of the expansion versus patch-test correlation and the threshold at which it became significant changed. Alopecia, a presumed autoimmune disease, was present in all patients, so the immune response of the patients might differ from that of healthy individuals. Compared with pre-sensitization or healthy control sets, expanded TCRs formed significantly more large CDR3 similarity clusters, which is consistent with antigen-driven responses. DPC sensitization did not change how many TCRs were above 1 in 1000 frequency, and no evidence was found of alterations in global repertoire structure.

The CDR3 spans 14 residues, from the cysteine through the phenylalanine. The sequence is cut down to CDR3 DNA, 42 bases in frame from base 1. V is pared back by 5 bases and J by 5 bases, with 12 bases lying between the germline termini. The germline V gene supplies CDR1 MDHEN and CDR2 SYDVKM. Libraries were made using RACE. Sequencing took place on a NextSeq 500. During library preparation, unique molecular identifiers were attached to individual cDNA molecules so that TCRs could be counted in a quantitative, reproducible way. Both TCR alpha and TCR beta chains were sequenced from each blood RNA sample. The authors' pipeline ran thus. The median number of TCRs per sample was approximately 96,000, ranging from 23,224 to 690,600. V, J and CDR3 annotation of the TCR reads was performed with the Decombinator software suite. For PS versus PT1 abundance plots, all samples were subsampled to the same number of TCRs (28,000). TCRs were defined as expanded if absent before sensitization and observed at least eight times at the 2-week time point. The raw public reads went through TCRdb reprocessing: fastp at Q25, MiXCR clone calling, in-frame beta chains kept. Under each unique CDR3 protein, matching rows form one entry showing the most common genes and DNA. The V and J calls here are based on TCRdb, not the publication. The table for this sample lists under 120,000 distinct CDR3 sequences; 8% to 13% of them were counted only once. Roughly 3.5% of the sample rests with the top ten.

This specimen's time point label, interpreted: patch test 1, 2 weeks after DPC sensitization. The treatment or condition label on this specimen signifies: therapeutic diphenylcyclopropenone sensitization with weekly scalp DPC. Blood at each patch-test visit was drawn before the patch test was applied. Patients were considered eligible if aged 18 to 70, diagnosed with alopecia and deemed suitable for DPC therapy, and patients were excluded if pregnant. Total RNA was extracted from unfractionated whole blood collected in Tempus Blood RNA tubes. This clonotype showed up many times. Its antigen is not yet known. Base qualities are not recorded, but no much larger clone differs from it by a single base.

The source is a woman aged 40 to 50 with alopecia areata. Some clones in this sample may be carry-over from other donors' samples. This chain joins TRBV28 to TRBJ1-4; 6 matching bases give a weak D call of TRBD1. The sequencing used whole blood, collected in connection with sensitization to the hapten diphenylcyclopropenone (DPC). The CDR3 loop reads CASSRGGPNEKLFF. The nucleotide sequence is given as TGTGCCAGCAGTCGCGGGGGCCCCAATGAAAAACTGTTTTTT. Reference TRBV28 and TRBJ1-4 genes cover what lies past the CDR3, so the full variable domain is DVKVTQSSRYLVKRTGEKVFLECVQDMDHENMFWYRQDPGLGLRLIYFSYDVKMKEKGDIPEGYSVSREKKERFSLILESASTNQTSMYLCASSRGGPNEKLFFGSGTQLSVL.